The 5 T cell receptor beta chains reported below all come from one sample, sequenced in a study of glioma-infiltrating T cells. Amplification of TCR alpha and beta CDR3 regions from RNA used iRepertoire nested multiplex PCR. TCRdb re-analysed the multiplex PCR reads in MiXCR, keeping a single row per CDR3 protein. The sample has around 90,000 distinct CDR3 sequences, around 42% seen once. The sample was glioma tissue, nonneoplastic brain tissue, or PBMCs (not recorded which). The source of these receptors is a human donor with low-grade glioma or glioblastoma, undergoing nonglioma brain surgery, or in good health (not recorded which).

This clonotype was seen many times. CDR3 loop: CASTPSGIYNEQFF. CDR3 in DNA: TGTGCCAGCACCCCTAGCGGGATCTACAATGAGCAGTTCTTC. The chain employs TRBV2 and TRBJ2-1, with 9 bases lining up with TRBD2. V lost 7 bases and J lost 3; bases outside the gene matches: 4. The germline V gene encodes CDR1 SNHLY and CDR2 FYNNEI. The CDR3 runs 14 residues.

There are many counts of this clonotype. The chain recombines TRBV25-1 with TRBJ2-7, with TRBD2 matching 13 bases. This CDR3 has 14 amino acids. Germline V lookup: CDR1 MGHDK, CDR2 SYGVNS. V shed 5 bases, J shed 3 bases, and the junction held 1 base outside the gene matches. CDR3: CASSRTSGSYEQYF. The CDR3 nucleotides are TGTGCCAGCAGTAGGACTAGCGGGAGCTACGAGCAGTACTTC.

This clonotype was picked up many times. The chain is built from TRBV7-9 and TRBJ2-7; 9 nucleotides line up with TRBD1. Germline lookup yields CDR1 SEHNR and CDR2 FQNEAQ (reference sequence). CDR3 length: 15 amino acids. The ends lost 4 bases at V and 3 bases at J; junction bases unmatched: 7. CDR3 sequence: CASSSTGTGIYEQYF. The DNA for the CDR3 is TGTGCCAGCAGCTCAACCGGGACAGGGATCTACGAGCAGTACTTC. The full variable domain, its missing parts supplied by reference TRBV7-9 and TRBJ2-7, is DTGVSQNPRHKITKRGQNVTFRCDPISEHNRLYWYRQTLGQGPEFLTYFQNEAQLEKSRLLSDRFSAERPKGSFSTLEIQRTEQGDSAMYLCASSSTGTGIYEQYFGPGTRLTVT.

This clonotype was detected many times. This chain joins TRBV6-2 or TRBV6-3 and TRBJ1-5; weak D call: TRBD1 (5 bases). Trimming cost V 5 bases and J 11 bases, with 19 bases left between them. Per the germline V gene, CDR1 is MNHEY and CDR2 is SVGEGT. The CDR3 runs to 14 residues. The chain's CDR3 is CASSTLTVQSAQHF. As DNA, the CDR3 is TGTGCCAGCAGTACGCTGACAGTACAATCGGCCCAGCATTTT.

As concerns this clonotype: A read error may explain this, as a much larger clone is one base away. This chain uses TRBV4-2 with TRBJ1-2, with 7 nucleotides matching TRBD1. Germline V CDR1 and CDR2: LGHNA, YNFKEQ. V was pared by 4 bases and J by 0 bases, with 8 bases of the junction left unmatched. The CDR3 loop spans 16 amino acids. The CDR3 is CASSPLWTGANYGYTF. The CDR3 DNA follows: TGTGCCAGCAGCCCGTTGTGGACAGGAGCTAACTATGGCTACACCTTC.